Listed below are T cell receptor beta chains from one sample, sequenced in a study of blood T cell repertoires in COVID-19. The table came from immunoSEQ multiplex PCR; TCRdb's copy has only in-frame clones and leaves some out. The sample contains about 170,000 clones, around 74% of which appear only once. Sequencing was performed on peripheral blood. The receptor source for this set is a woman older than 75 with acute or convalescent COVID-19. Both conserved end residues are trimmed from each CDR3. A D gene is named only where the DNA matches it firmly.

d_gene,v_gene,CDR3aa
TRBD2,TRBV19,ATRPGTSGLTPDTQY
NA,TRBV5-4,ASSLPGYSGYT
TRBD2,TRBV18,ASSPKPGSGTDTGELF
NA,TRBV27,ASSLLGYGSRGELF
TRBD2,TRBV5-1,ASSFGFASGSSYEQY
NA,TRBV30,AWSRQDYNSPLH
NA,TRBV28,ASSLLNRDTYGYT
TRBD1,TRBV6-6,ASRPDRAHGYT
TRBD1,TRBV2,ASSPTGASSPGELF
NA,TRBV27,ASSLDLSRREQF
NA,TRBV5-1,ASSRGFEGASGEQF
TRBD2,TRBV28,ASRPAGAGGFYEQY
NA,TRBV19,ASSVTSLADTQY
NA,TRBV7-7,ASSLVAGGLAEQY
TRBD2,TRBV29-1,SVRLAGDTGELF
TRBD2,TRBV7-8,ASSLIFFSGPSQTQY
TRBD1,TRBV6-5,ASRGQGSNQPQH
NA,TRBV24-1,ATSGMSSTVQY
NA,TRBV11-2,ASSLDWADNQPQH
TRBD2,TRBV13,ASSRLAGGGREQF
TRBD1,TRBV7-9,ASSFQGANSPLH
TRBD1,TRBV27,ASSLSNTGVWGYT
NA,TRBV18,ASSPSLDSYSYEQY
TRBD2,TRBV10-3,AISFTGTSGSEQF
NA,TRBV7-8,ASSHPMRGEKLF
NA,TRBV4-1,ASSQVPGVNANTGELF
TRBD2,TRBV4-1,ASSQDSGLATGELF
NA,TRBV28,ASSLKRLEQF
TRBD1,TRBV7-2,ASSLGDRYEQY
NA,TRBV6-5,ASSYLPAGAETQY
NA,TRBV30,AWSLGPYEQY
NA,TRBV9,ASSPRPGPYEQY
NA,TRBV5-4,ASSLTGGYEQY
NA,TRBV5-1,ASSPGTWSNTGELF
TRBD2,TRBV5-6,ASSGGTSGSYEQY
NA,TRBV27,ASSRQSTYGYT
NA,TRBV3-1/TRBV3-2,ASSQGTVWGAQH
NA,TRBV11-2,ASSLEPGAFTGYT
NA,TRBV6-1,ASSEAPLGQNTEAF
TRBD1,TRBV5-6,ASSLGTGANTGELF
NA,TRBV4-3,ASSQESKRSSGNTIY
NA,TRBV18,ASSLESGQTANYGYT
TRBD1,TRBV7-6,ASSLQGATENEQF
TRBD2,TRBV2,AIIREVVSGILTYEQY
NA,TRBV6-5,ASRVSGSTDTQY
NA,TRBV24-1,ATSSGTSRRTDTQY
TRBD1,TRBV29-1,SADDRGKETQY
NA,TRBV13,ASKGRGGSEQY
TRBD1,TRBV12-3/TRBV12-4,ASSPGTGAGYT
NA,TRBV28,ASSPPRAGGYT
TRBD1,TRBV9,ASSGQSTGVDGYT
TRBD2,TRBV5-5,ASSLLADIYNEQF
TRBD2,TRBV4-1,ASSTPRGLSGRSSNEQF
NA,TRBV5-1,ASSPGTREGYEQY
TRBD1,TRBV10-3,ATRPPGQGDTYEQY
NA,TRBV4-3,ASSQGDSAENTDTQY
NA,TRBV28,ASSLFRGGSYGYT
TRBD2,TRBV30,AWSELAPEETQY
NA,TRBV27,ASSVWQNTEAF
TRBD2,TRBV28,ASSSSGRGYNEQF